These 5 T cell receptor beta chains were all obtained from the same sample, sequenced in a study of shared clonotypes between healthy human individuals. Data came from immunoSEQ multiplex PCR; TCRdb stores just in-frame clones and leaves some out. This sample carries more than 2,000,000 clones, about 92% of them seen once, and the ten largest clones take 0.14%. Material for sequencing was naive CD4+ T cells sorted from blood. Subset specified: CD45RA+ positively selected. These receptors all come from a man aged 18 to 29 in good health.

V gene TRBV10-3 combines with J gene TRBJ2-3; weak D call: TRBD2 (6 bases). Germline-derived CDR1 and CDR2 are ENHRY and SYGVKD. This CDR3 spans 14 amino acids. V lost 5 bases and J lost 6, with 15 bases in between. CDR3 region: CAISPGGGADTQYF. DNA of the CDR3: TGTGCCATCAGTCCCGGGGGTGGGGCCGATACGCAGTATTTT.

J is TRBJ2-1 and V is TRBV11-2, with D maybe TRBD1 (5 bases). The germline V gene encodes CDR1 SGHAT and CDR2 FQNNGV. V was cut by 3 bases and J by 7 bases, with 19 bases left in between. CDR3 length: 16 amino acids. CDR3 DNA: TGTGCCAGCAGCTTTACGTTGCAGGGCTCGGATAATGAGCAGTTCTTC. Translated, it gives CASSFTLQGSDNEQFF.

On this clone: The identical CDR3 is also encoded by other nucleotide sequences in the sample. The chain is built from TRBV5-1 and TRBJ2-7, with 7 positions matching TRBD2. J gave up 0 bases and V 0 bases, and 3 bases lay outside the gene matches. The germline gives CDR1 SGHRS, CDR2 YFSETQ. The CDR3 loop spans 15 amino acids. CDR3 coding DNA: TGCGCCAGCAGCTTGGGTCGCGGGGGCTCCTACGAGCAGTACTTC. Translated: CASSLGRGGSYEQYF.

V is TRBV7-6 and J is TRBJ1-4; TRBD1 might be the D (6 bases). There are 14 residues in the CDR3. Germline V gene lookup returns CDR1 SGHVS and CDR2 FNYEAQ. Deletions cut 4 bases from V and 0 bases from J, with 6 bases between. CDR3: CASSWTATNEKLFF. The CDR3 DNA follows: TGTGCCAGCAGCTGGACAGCAACTAATGAAAAACTGTTTTTT.

The chain employs TRBV5-1 and TRBJ2-3, with 10 nucleotides matching TRBD2. V trimming: 4 bases; J trimming: 2 bases; junction bases outside the gene matches: 7. There are 16 residues in the CDR3. Germline loops: CDR1 SGHRS, CDR2 YFSETQ. This CDR3 is CASSKGLALTTDTQYF. The CDR3 DNA is TGCGCCAGCAGCAAGGGACTAGCGCTTACCACAGATACGCAGTATTTT.